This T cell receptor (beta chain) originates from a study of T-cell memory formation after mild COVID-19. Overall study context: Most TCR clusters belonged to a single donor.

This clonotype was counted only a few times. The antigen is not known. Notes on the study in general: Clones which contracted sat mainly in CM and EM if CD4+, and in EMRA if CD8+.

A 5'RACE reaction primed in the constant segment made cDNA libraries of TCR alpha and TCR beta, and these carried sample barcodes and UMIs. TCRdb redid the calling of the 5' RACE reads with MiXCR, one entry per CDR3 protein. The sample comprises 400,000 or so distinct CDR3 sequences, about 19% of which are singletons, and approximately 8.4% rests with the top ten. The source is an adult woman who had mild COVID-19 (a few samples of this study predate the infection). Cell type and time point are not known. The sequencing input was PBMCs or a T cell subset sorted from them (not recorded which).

The CDR3 protein is CASSPKGRGGKLFF. Here the CDR3 DNA reads TGTGCCAGCAGCCCGAAAGGCCGCGGGGGGAAACTGTTTTTT. This sequence joins TRBV12-3 or TRBV12-4 and TRBJ1-4; D is possibly TRBD1 (5 bases). V was pared by 6 bases and J by 11 bases, with 19 bases between. This CDR3 comprises 14 residues.